This is a list of T cell receptor beta chains from one sample in a study of control samples from healthy donors and cancer patients. TCRdb's table, derived via immunoSEQ multiplex PCR, lists solely in-frame clones and lacks some. The repertoire holds approximately 100,000 clones, with around 89% as singletons. The sample consisted of blood. The receptors were sampled from a man in his thirties or forties in good health. The CDR3 runs from the conserved cysteine through the conserved F or W.

cdr3_aa	v_call	j_call
CAWTLTGGRGDTQYF	TRBV30	TRBJ2-3
CASSPWTGPRISSGNTIYF	TRBV23-1	TRBJ1-3
CAWGGRGIRDGYTF	TRBV30	TRBJ1-2
CASSLALRGNNEQFF	TRBV5-1	TRBJ2-1
CASRGTVNQPQHF	TRBV12-3/TRBV12-4	TRBJ1-5
CATSAPSKRGQETQYF	TRBV24-1	TRBJ2-5
CASSLWASGTGELFF	TRBV7-9	TRBJ2-2
CAISESGYSPLHF	TRBV10-3	TRBJ1-6
CASSFGQPGANVLTF	TRBV5-1	TRBJ2-6
CASSLSNVGYGYTF	TRBV27	TRBJ1-2
CASSRDALGPQHF	TRBV12-3/TRBV12-4	TRBJ1-5
CASRDTWYEQYF	TRBV19	TRBJ2-7
CASSYSPGLDTEAFF	TRBV6-6	TRBJ1-1
CASSLVASGVRETQYF	TRBV5-6	TRBJ2-5
CAAGGIRTGDNNIQYF	TRBV15	TRBJ2-4
CATSRVELQETQYF	TRBV15	TRBJ2-5
CASSLAAISTDTQYF	TRBV5-1	TRBJ2-3
CASSERSGPRVYEQYF	TRBV19	TRBJ2-7
CASSFWATGNTIYF	TRBV28	TRBJ1-3
CASSLWGDTEAFF	TRBV5-1	TRBJ1-1
CASSLVPLAHAYNEQFF	TRBV5-6	TRBJ2-1
CAWSIGLITEAFF	TRBV30	TRBJ1-1
CATSGLADSYNEQFF	TRBV24-1	TRBJ2-1
CASSSRGNQPQHF	TRBV19	TRBJ1-5
CASSLRGGWGNTIYF	TRBV5-6	TRBJ1-3
CASSQGAGGDTEAFF	TRBV4-3	TRBJ1-1
CASSLGQENTGELFF	TRBV18	TRBJ2-2
CASSPPTVAGMYTEAFF	TRBV18	TRBJ1-1
CASSPSAGDEQFF	TRBV7-3	TRBJ2-1
CASSPGAGRETQYF	TRBV18	TRBJ2-5
CAWTRTGSMGGELFF	TRBV30	TRBJ2-2
CASSFGRNYEQYF	TRBV12-3/TRBV12-4	TRBJ2-7
CASSPGGGRTAFNYGYTF	TRBV5-5	TRBJ1-2
CASSPASGRASLTGEQFF	TRBV28	TRBJ2-1
CASSLSRGTEAFF	TRBV11-2	TRBJ1-1
CASTLRPTGPLRAFF	TRBV6-5	TRBJ1-1
CASSSHGAAGVFVTEAFF	TRBV5-6	TRBJ1-1
CASRSGGAYNEQFF	TRBV5-4	TRBJ2-1
CASSLGSNYGYTF	TRBV5-1	TRBJ1-2
CASSQLGRSYEQFF	TRBV4-1	TRBJ2-1
CASSLDPGANVLTF	TRBV7-6	TRBJ2-6
CASSLRAGGEAFF	TRBV5-5	TRBJ1-1